Listed here are 22 T cell receptor beta chains from one sample, sequenced in a study of T cell repertoires in cytomegalovirus infection. These receptors have no known antigen. TCRdb analysed the reads with MiXCR anew, one entry per CDR3 protein. The sample has 640,000 or so distinct CDR3 sequences; about 33% are singletons. The specimen comprised cultured PBMCs, sampled from culture after CMV antigen stimulation. These receptor sequences come from a human donor in good health (CMV status not recorded). Some clones in this sample may be carry-over from other donors' samples.

The gene calls are TRBV19 and TRBJ1-5; no clear D gene. The V gene lost 2 bases and the J gene lost 6 bases, with 14 bases spanning the gap. The CDR3 extends over 15 amino acids. Germline CDR1 is LNHDA and CDR2 is SQIVND (reference sequence). The CDR3 DNA follows: TGTGCCAGTAGTATACTGGCGGGAGTGGGTCAGCCCCAGCATTTT. This codes for CASSILAGVGQPQHF.

This clonotype was counted a few times. The J gene is TRBJ1-5, the V gene TRBV7-8, with D hard to call. Germline V gene sequence: CDR1 SGHVS, CDR2 FQNEAQ. V was cut by 1 base and J by 9 bases, with 10 bases left in between. This CDR3 comprises 13 residues. CDR3 residues: CASSLGGSGPQHF. The DNA of the CDR3 is TGTGCCAGCAGCTTAGGCGGGTCTGGGCCCCAGCATTTT. Looking up the rest from reference TRBV7-8 and TRBJ1-5 gives the full variable domain: GAGVSQSPRYKVAKRGQDVALRCDPISGHVSLFWYQQALGQGPEFLTYFQNEAQLDKSGLPSDRFFAERPEGSVSTLKIQRTQQEDSAVYLCASSLGGSGPQHFGDGTRLSIL.

This chain uses TRBV28 with TRBJ1-6; the match to TRBD1 covers 10 bases. Germline V gene sequence: CDR1 MDHEN, CDR2 SYDVKM. Unmatched junction bases numbered 8, after V lost 5 bases and J lost 10 bases. The CDR3 extends over 15 amino acids. CDR3 in DNA: TGTGCCAGCAGTCTACAGACAGGGGGCTGGTCACCCCTCCACTTT. Protein: CASSLQTGGWSPLHF.

The chain has TRBV27 and TRBJ1-6; 7 positions match TRBD1. The CDR3 covers 15 residues. The V and J ends lost 4 bases and 6 bases, in that order; junction bases with no gene match: 6. Germline V gene data show CDR1 as MNHEY and CDR2 as SMNVEV (reference sequence). CDR3: CASSSWDSFNSPLHF. Here the CDR3 DNA reads TGTGCCAGCAGTTCCTGGGACAGCTTTAATTCACCCCTCCACTTT.

This clonotype came up a few times. The rearrangement links TRBV12-3 or TRBV12-4 to TRBJ1-5; the D gene is possibly TRBD1 (5 bases). The CDR3 consists of 13 residues. Trimming shortened V by 6 bases and J by 6 bases, and 12 bases separated the two germline ends. The CDR3 DNA follows: TGTGCCAGCAGCAAGACAGCGTCTCAGCCCCAGCATTTT. Protein: CASSKTASQPQHF.

In this sample, this clonotype turned up many times. This rearrangement joins TRBV7-2 to TRBJ2-3; 12 bases line up with TRBD2. CDR1 and CDR2 (germline): SGHTA, FQGNSA. V was clipped by 5 bases and J by 7 bases; unmatched bases: 7. This CDR3 has 15 amino acids. This CDR3 reads CASSIRLAGEYTQYF. The CDR3 DNA sequence: TGTGCCAGCAGCATCAGACTAGCGGGAGAGTATACGCAGTATTTT. Using reference TRBV7-2 and TRBJ2-3 for the parts outside the CDR3, the full variable domain is GAGVSQSPSNKVTEKGKDVELRCDPISGHTALYWYRQSLGQGLEFLIYFQGNSAPDKSGLPSDRFSAERTGGSVSTLTIQRTQQEDSAVYLCASSIRLAGEYTQYFGPGTRLTVL.

This clonotype was detected only a few times. The chain employs TRBV6-1 and TRBJ1-5; unclear D gene. The CDR3 length is 17 residues. Germline V gene lookup returns CDR1 MNHNS and CDR2 SASEGT. Trimming shortened V by 0 bases and J by 0 bases, and 12 bases separated the two germline ends. CDR3 sequence (DNA): TGTGCCAGCAGTGAAGCCCTCCCAAGTGATAGCAATCAGCCCCAGCATTTT. Translating it yields CASSEALPSDSNQPQHF.

This clonotype turned up a few times. The rearrangement links TRBV4-3 to TRBJ2-7, with 7 bases aligning to TRBD2. CDR3 length equals 15 residues. Germline CDR1 LGHNA, CDR2 YSLEER. Germline trimming cut 5 bases from V and 4 bases from J; bases unmatched to any gene: 11. This CDR3 reads CASSARVAGFYEQYF. In nucleotides, the CDR3 is TGCGCCAGCAGCGCGAGGGTAGCGGGCTTTTACGAGCAGTACTTC.

The chain links TRBV14 to TRBJ2-1, with 9 bases aligning to TRBD1. Germline CDR1 and CDR2: SGHDN and FVKESK. Trimming took 5 bases from V and 6 from J; bases not matched to a gene: 11. This CDR3 is built from 16 residues. The CDR3 here is CASSVYTGGAGNEQFF. CDR3 nucleotides: TGTGCCAGCAGCGTCTACACAGGGGGCGCGGGCAATGAGCAGTTCTTC.

This clonotype has just a few counts. The chain carries TRBV27 and TRBJ1-3; D not resolved. From germline, CDR1 is MNHEY and CDR2 SMNVEV (reference sequence). The CDR3 length is 13 residues. V was clipped by 10 bases and J by 0 bases, with 10 bases between them. DNA of the CDR3: TGTGCCACCCGGGCCGCCTCTGGAAACACCATATATTTT. Protein: CATRAASGNTIYF.

This clonotype appeared many times. The V gene is TRBV7-6, the J gene TRBJ2-1, with D possibly TRBD1 on 5 matching bases. The CDR3 covers 15 residues. V lost 5 bases, J lost 0 bases, and 11 bases lay in between. From germline, CDR1 is SGHVS and CDR2 FNYEAQ. CDR3 loop: CASSPQGSSYNEQFF. The CDR3 bases are TGTGCCAGCAGCCCGCAGGGTTCCTCCTACAATGAGCAGTTCTTC.

The J gene is TRBJ1-5, the V gene TRBV12-3 or TRBV12-4; D is perhaps TRBD1 (6 bases). This CDR3 is 15 amino acids long. V dropped 4 bases and J dropped 0 bases, with 10 bases sitting between them. DNA of the CDR3: TGTGCCAGCAGTTGGACAGTCAATAGCAATCAGCCCCAGCATTTT. Translation gives CASSWTVNSNQPQHF.

This clonotype was observed once. The CDR3 is CASSLAHGGDNSPLHF. Written as DNA, the CDR3 is TGTGCCAGCAGCTTAGCCCACGGGGGCGATAATTCACCCCTCCACTTT. The rearrangement links TRBV7-8 to TRBJ1-6; tentatively, D is TRBD1 (6 bases). CDR3 length: 16 amino acids. The V gene lost 0 bases and the J gene lost 5 bases, with 11 bases spanning the gap. Germline CDR1 SGHVS, CDR2 FQNEAQ.

V usage is TRBV4-1 and J usage is TRBJ2-7; D perhaps matches TRBD2 (8 bases). This CDR3 contains 15 residues. In germline, CDR1 is MGHRA, CDR2 YSYEKL. V shed 9 bases and J shed 5 bases, with 23 bases lying between them. The CDR3 region has the DNA TGCGCCAGTAAATTACGGGAGGGGGCCGCCAACGAGCAGTACTTC. Translated: CASKLREGAANEQYF.

This clonotype was observed a few times. In nucleotides, the CDR3 is TGTGCCAGCAGTTTACGGGACATGGGTCGGCCCCAGCATTTT. It yields the protein CASSLRDMGRPQHF. The V and J genes are TRBV28 and TRBJ1-5; D perhaps matches TRBD1 (6 bases). The length of the CDR3 is 14 residues. V shed 2 bases and J shed 9 bases, with 14 bases lying between them. Germline V gene lookup returns CDR1 MDHEN and CDR2 SYDVKM.

The V call is TRBV7-4, the J call TRBJ2-1; D is possibly TRBD1 or TRBD2 (5 bases each). V gave up 1 base and J gave up 12 bases, with 10 bases separating them. Per the germline V gene, CDR1 is SGHVT and CDR2 is SQSDAQ. There are 12 residues in the CDR3. CDR3 sequence: CASSLEDGGQFF. The CDR3 DNA is TGTGCCAGCAGCTTAGAAGATGGGGGGCAGTTCTTC.

V usage is TRBV5-5 and J usage is TRBJ2-3, with TRBD2 matching 12 bases. The germline V gene encodes CDR1 SGHKS and CDR2 YYEKEE (reference sequence). Trimming at V came to 2 bases and at J to 4 bases, leaving 5 bases not matched to a gene. CDR3 length: 16 residues. DNA of the CDR3: TGTGCCAGCAGCTTTCGGACTAGCGGGACCTCAGATACGCAGTATTTT. Translated: CASSFRTSGTSDTQYF.

The V gene is TRBV6-5, the J gene TRBJ2-5; 9 bases agree with TRBD2. This CDR3 spans 14 amino acids. The germline CDR1 and CDR2 sequences are MNHEY and SVGAGI. V lost 6 bases to trimming and J lost 1 base; unmatched junction nucleotides: 3. Here the CDR3 reads CASREGLAQETQYF. As DNA, the CDR3 is TGTGCCAGCAGGGAGGGACTAGCCCAAGAGACCCAGTACTTC.

In its sample, this clonotype was seen many times. The V call is TRBV7-8, the J call TRBJ2-3; 13 nucleotides agree with TRBD2. CDR3 length: 16 residues. V was clipped by 5 bases and J by 4 bases; unmatched bases: 6. Per germline, CDR1 SGHVS and CDR2 FQNEAQ. CDR3 coding DNA: TGTGCCAGCAGCGGCCGGACTAGCGGGGGTCCAGATACGCAGTATTTT. Protein: CASSGRTSGGPDTQYF.

The genes are TRBV2 and TRBJ1-1; unclear D gene. Per the germline V gene, CDR1 is SNHLY and CDR2 is FYNNEI. Trimming took off 4 bases at V and 3 bases at J, with 12 bases between the two ends. CDR3 length: 14 amino acids. CDR3 in DNA: TGTGCCAGCAGTGGTGGGTTGGTTGACACTGAAGCTTTCTTT. This translates into CASSGGLVDTEAFF.

This clonotype was found a few times. V is TRBV12-3 or TRBV12-4 and J is TRBJ2-1; maybe TRBD2 (5 bases). This CDR3 has 13 residues. V lost 8 bases and J lost 7, with 15 bases in between. The CDR3 sequence is CASFGGSRNEQFF. Written as DNA, the CDR3 is TGTGCCAGCTTTGGTGGGAGTCGAAATGAGCAGTTCTTC.

This rearrangement joins TRBV6-2 or TRBV6-3 to TRBJ2-3; D not certain. Trimming pared 8 bases from V and 1 base from J, leaving 13 bases between. The V gene's germline CDR1 is MNHEY and CDR2 SVGEGT. The CDR3 covers 14 residues. In DNA form, the CDR3 reads TGTGCCAGCTCAACGGGCGTGCGCACAGATACGCAGTATTTT. This gives the protein CASSTGVRTDTQYF.